This is a list of T cell receptor beta chains from one sample in a study of T cell repertoires and Cas9 in healthy adults. TCRdb keeps only in-frame clones here, not all; method: immunoSEQ multiplex PCR. The sample consists of over 12,000 clones, roughly 87% of them appearing once. Input material: Tregs (CD4+, CD25+, CD127-, CD137-, CD154-) from PBMCs; culture status not recorded. These receptors were obtained from a human donor in good health. Both conserved end residues are trimmed from each CDR3. Some rows have no size entry. The others give once, few or many, or a class for an expanded clone.

size | V | length | CDR3
- | TRBV18 | 14 | ASARTQGGNTDTQY
- | TRBV27 | 11 | ASSLGQVYGYT
- | TRBV19 | 15 | ASSRGTGQEFTDTQY
- | TRBV28 | 13 | ASSLLGQGLDGYT
once | TRBV6-5 | 13 | ASSTTSGSTDTQY
once | TRBV11-3 | 12 | ASSFGSRGGGYT
- | TRBV11-3 | 11 | ASSLPNYYGYT
- | TRBV7-2 | 13 | ASSFSSGNTGELF
once | TRBV5-5 | 11 | ASRQGGQETQY
- | TRBV5-6 | 10 | ASSFQGFGYT
- | TRBV6-1 | 13 | ASSLAGRPTDTQY
- | TRBV7-9 | 13 | ASSLGGVMNTEAF
- | TRBV28 | 12 | ASSLVQGNYGYT
- | TRBV6-6 | 13 | ASSAPGQSSYEQY
- | TRBV9 | 13 | ASGRQGIDNSPLH
- | TRBV4-3 | 14 | ASSQDQEAHHNEQF
- | TRBV7-2 | 12 | ASSFKGGGQPQH
- | TRBV5-4 | 14 | ASSAGGGADRGTQY
- | TRBV5-6 | 14 | ASSLGLAGDQDTQY
- | TRBV7-8 | 15 | ASSLARAGGRIETQY
- | TRBV11-1 | 16 | ASSLFLRAEAPTDTQY
- | TRBV15 | 11 | ATSRRGDYGYT
- | TRBV29-1 | 11 | STGTTANYGYT
once | TRBV18 | 12 | ASSPELAGQPQH
- | TRBV6-5 | 13 | ASSRRGGHNSPLH
- | TRBV18 | 11 | ASSPRITDTQY
- | TRBV5-4 | 12 | ASNIAGGPDTQY
once | TRBV15 | 12 | ATSRYRGVTEAF
- | TRBV19 | 13 | ASSIRSTPGNTIY
- | TRBV6-5 | 11 | ASTSTRSYEQY
- | TRBV18 | 12 | ASSPTGTSYEQY
- | TRBV5-1 | 11 | ASSLQGTDTQY
- | TRBV28 | 11 | ASRGGPYNEQF
- | TRBV18 | 13 | ASSPEGKSNQPQH
- | TRBV21-1 | 8 | ASSKGGAF
- | TRBV30 | 11 | AWSWRFGETQY
- | TRBV9 | 16 | ASSEDNPGTGDAGTQY
- | TRBV6-1 | 11 | ASSPDRGAEAF
- | TRBV6-1 | 15 | AISDRSSGWEGYGYT
- | TRBV27 | 13 | ASSTIQGRPTEAF
- | TRBV10-2 | 12 | ASRAGGLGDTQY
few | TRBV7-6 | 13 | ASSQPGQGNTEAF